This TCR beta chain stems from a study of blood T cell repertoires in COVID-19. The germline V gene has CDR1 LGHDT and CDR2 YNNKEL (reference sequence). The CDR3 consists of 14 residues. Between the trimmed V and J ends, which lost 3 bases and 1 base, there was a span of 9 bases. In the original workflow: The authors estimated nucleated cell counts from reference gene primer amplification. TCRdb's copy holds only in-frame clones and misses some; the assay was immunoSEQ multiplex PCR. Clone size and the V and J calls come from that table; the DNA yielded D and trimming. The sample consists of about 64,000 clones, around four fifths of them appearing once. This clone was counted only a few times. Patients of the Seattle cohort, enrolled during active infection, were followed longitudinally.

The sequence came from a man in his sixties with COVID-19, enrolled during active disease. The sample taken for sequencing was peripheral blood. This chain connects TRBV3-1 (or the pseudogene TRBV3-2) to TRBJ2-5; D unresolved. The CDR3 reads CASSHLGAQETQYF. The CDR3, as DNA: TGTGCCAGCAGCCACCTCGGAGCCCAAGAGACCCAGTACTTC.